This is a list of T cell receptor beta chains from one sample in a study of blood T cell repertoires in COVID-19. Clones were read by immunoSEQ multiplex PCR, and TCRdb kept only the in-frame ones, dropping some. The data show under 450,000 clones, more than 70% seen once. Sequencing input: PBMCs or T cells enriched from blood (not recorded which). Receptors were obtained from a man aged 25 to 40 who had recovered from COVID-19. CDR3s include the opening cysteine and the closing phenylalanine or tryptophan. Each record gives: CDR3 length, V gene, J gene, D gene, clone size, CDR3 protein, CDR3 DNA. A D gene is named only where the DNA matches it firmly. Where a row states a size, it is once, few, many or the class of an expanded clone; other rows omit it.

16	TRBV3-1/TRBV3-2	TRBJ2-6	-	-	CASSQAPVSGANVLTF	TGTGCCAGCAGCCAAGCCCCAGTCTCTGGGGCCAACGTCCTGACTTTC
15	TRBV28	TRBJ2-1	-	-	CASSIPAFGSNEQFF	TGTGCCAGCAGTATACCCGCGTTCGGTTCCAATGAGCAGTTCTTC
13	TRBV12-3/TRBV12-4	TRBJ1-3	-	-	CASSYRDGNTIYF	TGTGCCAGCAGCTACAGGGATGGAAACACCATATATTTT
13	TRBV6-5	TRBJ1-1	-	-	CASSTKLNTEAFF	TGTGCCAGCAGTACAAAACTGAACACTGAAGCTTTCTTT
14	TRBV6-5	TRBJ1-2	TRBD1	-	CASSSGTENYGYTF	TGTGCCAGCAGTTCCGGGACAGAAAACTATGGCTATACCTTC
14	TRBV5-1	TRBJ1-2	TRBD1	-	CASSRGQGAYGYTF	TGCGCCAGCAGCCGGGGACAGGGGGCGTACGGCTACACCTTC
14	TRBV19	TRBJ2-2	TRBD1	-	CASSQQGAAGELFF	TGTGCCAGTAGTCAACAGGGGGCGGCCGGGGAGCTGTTTTTT
15	TRBV4-1	TRBJ1-6	-	-	CASSQRGGDNSPLHF	TGCGCCAGCAGCCAAAGGGGAGGGGATAATTCACCCCTCCACTTT
15	TRBV18	TRBJ1-3	-	-	CASSPLSLSGNTIYF	TGTGCCAGCTCACCACTGTCTCTCTCTGGAAACACCATATATTTT
16	TRBV6-2/TRBV6-3	TRBJ1-1	-	-	CASSPWARGKDAEAFF	TGTGCCAGCAGTCCCTGGGCCAGGGGAAAGGACGCTGAAGCTTTCTTT
14	TRBV29-1	TRBJ1-1	TRBD1	once	CSVGTGSSGTEAFF	TGCAGCGTCGGGACAGGGAGTTCGGGCACTGAAGCTTTCTTT
16	TRBV6-1	TRBJ1-2	-	-	CASSELGVSEDYGYTF	TGTGCCAGCAGTGAACTGGGAGTAAGCGAAGACTATGGCTACACCTTC
15	TRBV4-1	TRBJ2-7	TRBD2	once	CASRMAAGGSYEQYF	TGCGCCAGCAGGATGGCTGCGGGGGGCTCCTACGAGCAGTACTTC
15	TRBV11-2	TRBJ2-7	-	once	CASSPLTGTMYEQYF	TGTGCCAGCAGCCCACTGACAGGTACCATGTACGAGCAGTACTTC
13	TRBV12-3/TRBV12-4	TRBJ2-2	TRBD2	-	CASSLLALGELFF	TGTGCCAGCAGCCTACTAGCGCTCGGGGAGCTGTTTTTT
15	TRBV6-6	TRBJ1-3	-	-	CASSQHRGSGNTIYF	TGTGCCAGCAGCCAACATAGGGGCTCTGGAAACACCATATATTTT
13	TRBV6-5	TRBJ2-1	-	once	CASFGGGRNEQFF	TGTGCCAGCTTTGGGGGGGGGCGAAATGAGCAGTTCTTC
16	TRBV3-1/TRBV3-2	TRBJ2-1	TRBD2	-	CASSQASGGARYEQFF	TGTGCCAGCAGCCAAGCCTCGGGGGGGGCCAGGTATGAGCAGTTCTTC
12	TRBV7-9	TRBJ1-1	-	-	CAAEGVNTEAFF	TGTGCCGCCGAGGGTGTGAACACTGAAGCTTTCTTT
15	TRBV25-1	TRBJ2-7	TRBD1	few	CASSAPGQGSHEQYF	TGTGCCAGCAGTGCGCCGGGACAGGGGTCCCACGAGCAGTACTTC
15	TRBV10-2	TRBJ1-3	-	-	CASRTDSNSGNTIYF	TGCGCCAGCCGAACAGACAGCAACTCTGGAAACACCATATATTTT
16	TRBV3-1/TRBV3-2	TRBJ2-2	-	-	CASSQDSWGDTGELFF	TGTGCCAGCAGCCAAGACTCCTGGGGGGACACCGGGGAGCTGTTTTTT
19	TRBV4-1	TRBJ1-5	-	-	CASSPSWGLGRRGNQPQHF	TGCGCCAGCAGCCCCTCTTGGGGACTGGGACGGCGGGGCAATCAGCCCCAGCATTTT
13	TRBV5-1	TRBJ1-1	-	-	CASSLGPGQEAFF	TGCGCCAGCAGCTTGGGCCCGGGACAAGAAGCTTTCTTT
12	TRBV12-5	TRBJ1-1	-	-	CASGLRDTEAFF	TGTGCTAGTGGTTTACGGGACACTGAAGCTTTCTTT
14	TRBV2	TRBJ2-3	-	-	CASSQQGFTDTQYF	TGTGCCAGCAGTCAACAGGGTTTCACAGATACGCAGTATTTT
13	TRBV6-5	TRBJ1-2	-	few	CASSRGHTYGYTF	TGTGCCAGCAGCCGCGGACATACCTATGGCTACACCTTC
16	TRBV10-3	TRBJ1-4	TRBD1	once	CAISESRGQVNEKLFF	TGTGCCATCAGTGAGTCAAGGGGACAGGTTAATGAAAAACTGTTTTTT
13	TRBV2	TRBJ1-2	TRBD1	-	CASSPDRDYGYTF	TGTGCCAGCAGTCCTGACAGGGATTATGGCTACACCTTC
14	TRBV7-9	TRBJ2-7	-	-	CASSPTVDSYEQYF	TGTGCCAGCAGCCCGACCGTGGACAGCTACGAGCAGTACTTC
12	TRBV7-9	TRBJ1-5	-	-	CASSLPNQPQHF	TGTGCCAGCTCCCTCCCCAATCAGCCCCAGCATTTT
13	TRBV7-3	TRBJ1-1	-	-	CASSTQANTEAFF	TGTGCCAGCAGCACGCAGGCGAACACTGAAGCTTTCTTT
16	TRBV3-1/TRBV3-2	TRBJ2-1	TRBD2	few	CASSPTWGSGAGEQFF	TGTGCCAGCAGCCCAACGTGGGGTAGCGGGGCGGGAGAGCAGTTCTTC
15	TRBV4-1	TRBJ2-1	TRBD2	-	CASSQDAGVGNEQFF	TGCGCCAGCAGCCAAGACGCGGGGGTGGGCAATGAGCAGTTCTTC
15	TRBV9	TRBJ2-5	TRBD2	-	CASSLASGGAETQYF	TGTGCCAGCAGCCTAGCGAGCGGGGGGGCGGAGACCCAGTACTTC
15	TRBV6-5	TRBJ2-2	TRBD1	few	CASSRDRANTGELFF	TGTGCCAGCAGTCGGGACAGAGCGAACACCGGGGAGCTGTTTTTT
13	TRBV30	TRBJ1-5	TRBD1	-	CAFTGGGNQPQHF	TGTGCCTTCACAGGGGGAGGAAATCAGCCCCAGCATTTT
15	TRBV10-2	TRBJ2-1	TRBD2	-	CASSGLAGGLNEQFF	TGCGCCAGCAGTGGACTTGCGGGGGGGCTTAATGAGCAGTTCTTC
14	TRBV7-2	TRBJ1-2	-	-	CASSLLRGASGYTF	TGTGCCAGCAGCTTACTGCGAGGCGCTAGTGGCTACACCTTC
16	TRBV6-4	TRBJ1-1	-	few	CASSDCCRGGNTEAFF	TGTGCCAGCAGTGACTGTTGCAGAGGGGGGAACACTGAAGCTTTCTTT
15	TRBV5-5	TRBJ2-6	-	-	CASSETGSGANVLTF	TGTGCCAGCAGCGAAACAGGCTCTGGGGCCAACGTCCTGACTTTC
15	TRBV18	TRBJ1-1	-	-	CASSPPRGMNTEAFF	TGTGCCAGCTCACCACCTAGGGGCATGAACACTGAAGCTTTCTTT
13	TRBV30	TRBJ1-6	-	many	CAWTSSYNSPLHF	TGTGCCTGGACGAGCTCCTATAATTCACCCCTCCACTTT